This T cell receptor (beta chain) was documented in a study of human T cells and chemical hapten exposure (dated by TCRdb to the early 2020s). Background for the entire study: For sensitization, 2% DPC in acetone was applied to a 2 cm by 2 cm area of upper inner arm skin. Patients additionally received weekly therapeutic DPC doses to the scalp throughout the approximately 22-week study period. Patch tests used Finn chambers with 0.01% DPC on the upper back, scored after 6 days by International Contact Dermatitis Research Group standards. Alopecia areata with under or over 50% scalp involvement, alopecia totalis and alopecia universalis were represented in the patient cohort, which was mostly female. The libraries were sequenced as a pool, and the TCR yield per sample differed mostly because of small variations in library volumes within the pool. Peripheral blood TCR repertoire changes were tracked in vivo in alopecia patients during primary and secondary sensitization to the hapten diphenylcyclopropenone (DPC). Blood was sampled from patients pre-sensitization (week 0) and at 2, 6 and about 24 weeks after DPC sensitization. Roughly 30 alopecia patients gave blood for TCR sequencing at one to four time points (pre-sensitization, 2, 6 and 24 weeks). What the authors observed across the whole study: A positive correlation was found between the number of PT1 expanded TCRs and patch test score, with significance reached at thresholds 8, 16 and 32 but not 4. Expanded TCRs formed significantly more large CDR3 similarity clusters than pre-sensitization or healthy control sets, consistent with antigen-driven responses. DPC sensitization did not change how many TCRs were above 1 in 1000 frequency, and no evidence was found of alterations in global repertoire structure. Repeated subsampling changed both the strength of the expansion versus patch-test correlation and the threshold at which the correlation became significant. Alopecia, a presumed autoimmune disease, was present in all patients, so the immune response of the patients might differ from that of healthy individuals.

The sample holds many counts of this clonotype. Its target antigen remains unknown. No base quality information exists; no much larger clone differs at one position. The sample's time point label is to be understood as: patch test 1, 2 weeks after DPC sensitization. The intended sense of this specimen's treatment or condition label: therapeutic diphenylcyclopropenone sensitization with weekly scalp DPC. Blood at each patch-test visit was drawn before the patch test was applied. Eligible patients were aged 18 to 70, diagnosed with alopecia, deemed suitable for DPC therapy, and excluded if pregnant. Unfractionated whole blood was collected in Tempus Blood RNA tubes, and total RNA was extracted from that blood. Cut back by 6 bases and 0 bases, the V and J ends lie 12 bases apart. The germline V gene encodes CDR1 SGHRS and CDR2 YFSETQ. From the cysteine up to the phenylalanine, the CDR3 has a length of 14 residues. The retained sequence is limited to the CDR3, 42 bases, with the frame set at the first base.

Library preparation was by RACE. The instrument given in TCRdb is NextSeq 500. During library preparation, unique molecular identifiers were attached to individual cDNA molecules so that TCRs could be counted in a quantitative, reproducible way. Each blood RNA sample was used to sequence both TCR alpha and TCR beta chains. Regarding the original processing steps: Samples had a median of approximately 96,000 TCRs, with a range from roughly 23,224 to 700,000. The Decombinator software suite was used to annotate V, J and CDR3 in the TCR reads. For the PS versus PT1 abundance plots, all samples were subsampled to the same number of TCRs (28,000). TCRs were defined as expanded if absent before sensitization and observed at least eight times at the 2-week time point. TCRdb cleaned the public reads at Q25 with fastp, built clones with MiXCR and kept in-frame beta chains. Each CDR3 protein appears once, grouped with its most common genes and DNA. TCRdb's processing, not the authors', yielded these V and J calls. Present in this sample are a few hundred thousand distinct CDR3 sequences, around 4.8% of which were seen just once. Under 3% of the sample is taken by the ten largest.

This sequence was found in a woman aged 45-59 years with alopecia areata. Some clones in this sample may be carry-over from other donors' samples. The V and J segments used are TRBV5-1 and TRBJ1-2; no D gene call is confident. This sample comprised whole blood, obtained in connection with sensitization to the hapten diphenylcyclopropenone (DPC). The CDR3 protein sequence reads: CASTPTDPNYGYTF. The bases read TGCGCCAGCACCCCGACCGACCCTAACTATGGCTACACCTTC.